The clone carrying this TCR beta chain was seen a few times. Its antigen is unknown. A J-beta primer mix and a sample-barcoded 5' primer were used in a second PCR of about 7 to 12 cycles. Unique molecular identifiers of 12 random nucleotides labeled each cDNA. TCRdb reanalysed the 5' RACE reads using MiXCR and keeps one entry per CDR3 protein. The table includes about 570,000 distinct CDR3 sequences, roughly a quarter detected once. V was pared by 1 base and J by 3 bases, with 7 bases between. CDR1 and CDR2 from the germline V gene are GTSNPN and SVGIG (reference sequence). The CDR3 runs to 12 residues. This entry comes from a study of blood T cells in healthy people across ages. Study as a whole: Per two T cells, about one barcoded beta molecule was captured through template switching.

Study-wide findings and caveats: Among T cells, TCR beta diversity per million cells dropped roughly linearly as age rose.

Donors were systemically healthy Caucasian individuals from Russia aged about 6 to 100 years. What was sequenced was blood. The receptor comes from a woman in her seventies in good health. The rearrangement links TRBV30 to TRBJ2-7, with D hard to call. The CDR3 loop reads CAWSDSYYEQYF. The CDR3 DNA sequence: TGTGCCTGGAGTGACAGCTACTACGAGCAGTACTTC.